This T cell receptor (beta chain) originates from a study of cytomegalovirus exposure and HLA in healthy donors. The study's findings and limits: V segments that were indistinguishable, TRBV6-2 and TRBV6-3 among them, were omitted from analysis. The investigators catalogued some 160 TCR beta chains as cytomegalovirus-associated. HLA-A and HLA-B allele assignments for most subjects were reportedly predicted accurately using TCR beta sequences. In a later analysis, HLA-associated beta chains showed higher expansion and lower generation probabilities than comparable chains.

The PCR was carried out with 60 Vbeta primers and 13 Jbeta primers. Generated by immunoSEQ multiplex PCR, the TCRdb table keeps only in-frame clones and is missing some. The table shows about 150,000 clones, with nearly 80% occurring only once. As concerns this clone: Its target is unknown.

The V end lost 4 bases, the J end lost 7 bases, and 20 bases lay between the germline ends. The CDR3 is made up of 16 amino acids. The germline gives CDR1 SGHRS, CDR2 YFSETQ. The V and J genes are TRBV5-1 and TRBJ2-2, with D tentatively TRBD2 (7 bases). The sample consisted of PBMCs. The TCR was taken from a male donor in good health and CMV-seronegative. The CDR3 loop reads CASSPQGRGLVGELFF. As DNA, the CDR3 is TGCGCCAGCAGCCCGCAGGGGAGGGGTCTAGTCGGGGAGCTGTTTTTT.